Presented here are 10 T cell receptor beta chains from one specimen sequenced in a study of blood T cell repertoires in COVID-19. The method was immunoSEQ multiplex PCR; TCRdb's version includes in-frame clones alone and lacks a portion of them. The data hold approximately 230,000 clones, with 70% to 90% observed a single time. Sequencing was carried out using peripheral blood. These TCRs come from a man aged 25 to 40 who had recovered from COVID-19.

The J gene is TRBJ2-1, the V gene TRBV14; 7 bases map to TRBD2. This CDR3 spans 17 amino acids. V shed 1 base, J shed 0 bases, and the junction held 6 bases outside the gene matches. Germline V CDR1 and CDR2: SGHDN, FVKESK. The CDR3 nucleotides read TGTGCCAGCAGCCAAGGACTAGCTAGGGGCTCCTACAATGAGCAGTTCTTC. Translated, it gives CASSQGLARGSYNEQFF.

The J gene is TRBJ2-1, the V gene TRBV3-1 (or the pseudogene TRBV3-2); 11 nucleotides line up with TRBD2. Germline CDR1 reads LGHDT; CDR2 reads YNNKEL (reference sequence). There are 14 residues in the CDR3. The V gene end was trimmed by 4 bases and the J gene end by 6 bases; junction bases not matched to a gene: 2. The CDR3: CASSPGTSGNEQFF. For the CDR3, the DNA is TGTGCCAGCAGCCCAGGGACTAGCGGCAATGAGCAGTTCTTC.

This sequence joins TRBV15 and TRBJ1-2, with 8 bases fitting TRBD1. V shed 1 base, J shed 5 bases, and the junction held 3 bases outside the gene matches. This CDR3 region has 14 residues. The V gene's germline CDR1 is LNHNV and CDR2 YYDKDF (reference sequence). The CDR3 sequence: CATSRATGAYGYTF. The CDR3 region has the DNA TGTGCCACCAGCAGAGCGACAGGGGCGTATGGCTACACCTTC.

The chain joins TRBV2 to TRBJ2-1; no reliable D call. From germline, CDR1 is SNHLY and CDR2 FYNNEI. The CDR3 spans 16 residues. Trimming cost V 6 bases and J 5 bases, with 20 bases left between them. The CDR3 here is CASRGEPLRQNNEQFF. The CDR3 region has the DNA TGTGCCAGCAGAGGAGAGCCGTTGAGGCAGAACAATGAGCAGTTCTTC.

This chain uses TRBV7-9 with TRBJ2-1; TRBD2 aligns across 14 bases. Per the germline V gene, CDR1 is SEHNR and CDR2 is FQNEAQ (reference sequence). After removal of 3 bases from V and 8 bases from J, the junction contained 3 bases not matched to a gene. This CDR3 has 15 residues. DNA of the CDR3: TGTGCCAGCAGCTTGGGGACTAGCGGGGGTGATGAGCAGTTCTTC. Translation gives CASSLGTSGGDEQFF.

The rearrangement links TRBV5-1 to TRBJ2-5, with 7 bases lining up with TRBD2. The CDR3 covers 14 residues. J gave up 5 bases and V 6 bases, and 10 bases lay outside the gene matches. Germline V CDR1 and CDR2: SGHRS, YFSETQ. The CDR3 loop reads CASTTGRGFETQYF. DNA for the CDR3: TGCGCCAGCACCACGGGGCGGGGGTTTGAGACCCAGTACTTC.

The genes are TRBV3-1 (or the pseudogene TRBV3-2) and TRBJ1-6; TRBD1 aligns across 9 bases. CDR3 length: 17 residues. The J segment lost 10 bases and the V segment lost 3 bases, leaving 13 bases of the junction unmatched. Germline CDR1 is LGHDT and CDR2 is YNNKEL (reference sequence). The CDR3 reads CASSQVFGTGSDSPLHF. The CDR3 nucleotides read TGTGCCAGCAGCCAGGTATTCGGGACAGGGAGCGACTCACCCCTCCACTTT.

The genes are TRBV6-5 and TRBJ2-5, with 11 bases aligning to TRBD2. The CDR3 is 15 residues long. Germline lookup yields CDR1 MNHEY and CDR2 SVGAGI. After removal of 2 bases from V and 5 bases from J, the junction contained 4 bases not matched to a gene. The CDR3 DNA is TGTGCCAGCAGTTACGAGTCTAGCGGGAGGGAGACCCAGTACTTC. It translates to CASSYESSGRETQYF.

The V gene is TRBV7-9, the J gene TRBJ2-3; 8 bases agree with TRBD2. The CDR3 length is 15 residues. V trimming: 3 bases; J trimming: 0 bases; junction bases outside the gene matches: 2. Germline V gene data show CDR1 as SEHNR and CDR2 as FQNEAQ (reference sequence). The CDR3 sequence: CASSFLAGSTDTQYF. The CDR3 DNA sequence: TGTGCCAGCAGCTTTTTAGCGGGAAGCACAGATACGCAGTATTTT. Looking up the rest from reference TRBV7-9 and TRBJ2-3 gives the full variable domain: DTGVSQNPRHKITKRGQNVTFRCDPISEHNRLYWYRQTLGQGPEFLTYFQNEAQLEKSRLLSDRFSAERPKGSFSTLEIQRTEQGDSAMYLCASSFLAGSTDTQYFGPGTRLTVL.

V usage is TRBV24-1 and J usage is TRBJ2-2; the D gene is possibly TRBD1 (6 bases). The germline V gene has CDR1 KGHDR and CDR2 SFDVKD. The CDR3 has 13 residues. V was pared by 9 bases and J by 5 bases, with 12 bases between. The CDR3 spells CATAEQGTGELFF. For the CDR3, the DNA is TGTGCCACCGCAGAACAGGGAACCGGGGAGCTGTTTTTT.